The rows below give T cell receptor beta chains drawn from one sample of a study of beta chain features in type 1 diabetes. Generated by immunoSEQ multiplex PCR, the TCRdb table keeps only in-frame clones and is missing some. The table has 350,000 to 450,000 clones, less than 15% seen once. The sequenced sample consisted of naive CD4+ T cells from blood. The receptors originated from a woman aged 18-35 years in good health. Both conserved end residues are part of each CDR3. The order of the fields is V gene, clone size, J gene, CDR3 length, D gene, CDR3 protein, CDR3 DNA. A D gene is named only where the DNA matches it firmly. A row's size may be missing; if present it is once, few, many or a size class.

>TRBV7-2|NA|TRBJ2-3|15|TRBD2
CASSFSGLQTDTQYF
TGTGCCAGCAGCTTCTCGGGACTACAAACAGATACGCAGTATTTT
>TRBV7-8|NA|TRBJ2-5|15|TRBD1
CASSLGAGGLETQYF
TGTGCCAGCAGCTTAGGCGCAGGGGGTCTGGAGACCCAGTACTTC
>TRBV2|few|TRBJ2-7|15|TRBD1
CASSELGTGAYEQYF
TGTGCCAGCAGTGAACTAGGGACAGGGGCATACGAGCAGTACTTC
>TRBV25-1|few|TRBJ2-3|13|NA
CATSTGATDTQYF
TGTGCCACCTCGACAGGAGCCACAGATACGCAGTATTTT
>TRBV9|NA|TRBJ2-2|14|NA
CASSFRLDSGELFF
TGTGCCAGCAGCTTTCGACTAGATTCTGGGGAGCTGTTTTTT
>TRBV6-1|few|TRBJ2-1|15|NA
CASHTDRGYYNEQFF
TGTGCCAGCCATACCGACAGAGGATACTACAATGAGCAGTTCTTC
>TRBV18|few|TRBJ1-5|13|NA
CASSPIRDSAQHF
TGTGCCAGCTCACCCATCCGGGACTCGGCCCAGCATTTT
>TRBV10-3|NA|TRBJ1-1|16|NA
CAISGGTILLDSEAFF
TGTGCCATCAGTGGAGGGACCATTCTTTTGGACAGTGAAGCTTTCTTT
>TRBV4-1|NA|TRBJ2-3|17|TRBD1
CASSQEIVTGGRDTQYF
TGCGCCAGCAGCCAAGAAATTGTAACAGGGGGCAGAGATACGCAGTATTTT
>TRBV2|NA|TRBJ2-5|14|TRBD1
CASDRTGGGGTQYF
TGTGCCAGCGACCGGACAGGGGGCGGCGGGACCCAGTACTTC
>TRBV27|few|TRBJ2-5|11|NA
CASSFRETQYF
TGTGCCAGCAGTTTCCGAGAGACCCAGTACTTC
>TRBV10-3|few|TRBJ2-5|14|TRBD2
CAISGGRARETQYF
TGTGCCATCAGTGGCGGGAGGGCCCGGGAGACCCAGTACTTC
>TRBV29-1|few|TRBJ2-5|15|TRBD2
CSVERFSGSPKTQYF
TGCAGCGTTGAGCGGTTTAGCGGGAGTCCGAAGACCCAGTACTTC
>TRBV29-1|NA|TRBJ2-5|14|TRBD1
CSVETQQGWQTQYF
TGCAGCGTGGAAACTCAACAGGGGTGGCAGACCCAGTACTTC
>TRBV18|NA|TRBJ2-3|17|NA
CASSPLTGIAGTDTQYF
TGTGCCAGCTCACCGTTAACAGGGATCGCGGGCACAGATACGCAGTATTTT
>TRBV4-2|NA|TRBJ1-1|15|NA
CASSQVGQLEAEAFF
TGTGCCAGCAGCCAAGTAGGACAGCTTGAAGCTGAAGCTTTCTTT
>TRBV18|NA|TRBJ2-3|14|NA
CASSPGTSSDTQYF
TGTGCCAGCTCACCCGGGACATCTTCAGATACGCAGTATTTT
>TRBV19|few|TRBJ1-5|18|TRBD1
CASSIPGQAERVNQPQHF
TGTGCCAGTAGTATACCGGGACAGGCCGAACGGGTCAATCAGCCCCAGCATTTT
>TRBV5-6|few|TRBJ1-5|14|NA
CASSLLGVGQPQHF
TGTGCCAGCAGCTTGCTTGGTGTCGGGCAGCCCCAGCATTTT
>TRBV4-1|NA|TRBJ2-7|14|TRBD1
CASSLWTGVAEQYF
TGCGCCAGCAGCCTGTGGACAGGGGTGGCCGAGCAGTACTTC
>TRBV27|NA|TRBJ2-3|15|TRBD2
CASSLLAGGPNTQYF
TGTGCCAGCAGTCTACTAGCGGGAGGCCCGAATACGCAGTATTTT
>TRBV9|NA|TRBJ2-7|16|TRBD2
CASSVGASGSSYEQYF
TGTGCCAGCAGCGTAGGTGCTAGCGGGAGCTCCTACGAGCAGTACTTC
>TRBV28|NA|TRBJ2-2|12|NA
CASSVFSGELFF
TGTGCCAGCAGCGTTTTTTCCGGGGAGCTGTTTTTT
>TRBV5-4|few|TRBJ1-5|12|NA
CASSFRNQPQHF
TGTGCCAGCAGCTTCCGTAATCAGCCCCAGCATTTT
>TRBV11-2|NA|TRBJ1-2|15|NA
CASSPTVWENYGYTF
TGTGCCAGCAGCCCTACGGTGTGGGAGAACTATGGCTACACCTTC
>TRBV2|NA|TRBJ2-5|16|TRBD1
CASSAFIGTGEETQYF
TGTGCCAGCAGTGCTTTTATAGGGACAGGGGAAGAGACCCAGTACTTC
>TRBV6-5|few|TRBJ1-2|13|NA
CASSPSQGGGYTF
TGTGCCAGCAGTCCCTCGCAGGGAGGCGGCTACACCTTC
>TRBV5-6|few|TRBJ2-1|16|NA
CASSAGFQRDNNEQFF
TGTGCCAGCAGCGCTGGCTTCCAGCGGGACAACAATGAGCAGTTCTTC